One sample yielded the 14 T cell receptor beta chains listed below, sequenced in a study of blood T cell repertoires in COVID-19. Measured with immunoSEQ multiplex PCR; TCRdb has only the in-frame clones, and not every one. The sample lists some 300,000 clones, less than 90% seen once, with more than 0.9% in the top ten. Sequencing was done on a sample of PBMCs or T cells enriched from blood (not recorded which). All receptors come from a woman in her twenties or thirties who had recovered from COVID-19.

The chain links TRBV2 to TRBJ1-4; TRBD1 is a possible D gene (5 bases). The CDR3 has 13 amino acids. The V gene lost 6 bases and the J gene lost 12 bases, with 17 bases spanning the gap. Germline loops: CDR1 SNHLY, CDR2 FYNNEI. The CDR3 bases are TGTGCCAGCAGGCGGGACCGATCGCGGGAACTGTTTTTT. Translated: CASRRDRSRELFF. Filled out from reference TRBV2 and TRBJ1-4, the complete variable domain reads EPEVTQTPSHQVTQMGQEVILRCVPISNHLYFYWYRQILGQKVEFLVSFYNNEISEKSEIFDDQFSVERPDGSNFTLKIRSTKLEDSAMYFCASRRDRSRELFFGSGTQLSVL.

The J gene is TRBJ2-4, the V gene TRBV4-3; 7 bases align to TRBD2. The CDR3 has 16 residues. Losses at the gene ends were 0 bases for V and 6 bases for J; bases not matched to a gene: 8. Germline assignment: CDR1 LGHNA and CDR2 YSLEER. The CDR3 here is CASSQDRTRSGNIQYF. The CDR3 region has the DNA TGCGCCAGCAGCCAAGATCGGACTAGATCAGGAAACATTCAGTACTTC.

The chain joins TRBV24-1 to TRBJ1-2, with 11 bases aligning to TRBD1. The CDR3 runs 15 residues. Losses at the gene ends were 4 bases for V and 6 bases for J; bases not matched to a gene: 6. Germline CDR1 is KGHDR and CDR2 is SFDVKD. CDR3 in amino acids: CATSDPGQGDHGYTF. The CDR3 bases are TGTGCCACCAGTGACCCGGGACAGGGGGATCATGGCTACACCTTC.

The rearrangement links TRBV19 to TRBJ2-2, with D possibly being TRBD2 (5 bases). CDR3 length: 13 amino acids. The germline V gene encodes CDR1 LNHDA and CDR2 SQIVND (reference sequence). V was shortened by 5 bases and J by 6 bases, with 10 bases between the two germline ends. This CDR3 reads CASSGSVAGELFF. The CDR3, as DNA: TGTGCCAGTAGTGGGAGTGTAGCCGGGGAGCTGTTTTTT.

J is TRBJ1-6 and V is TRBV7-8; D ambiguous. The CDR3 runs 13 residues. The V gene lost 5 bases and the J gene lost 11 bases, with 13 bases spanning the gap. Germline V gives CDR1 SGHVS, CDR2 FQNEAQ. The chain's CDR3 is CASSTDLGTPLHF. The CDR3 DNA follows: TGTGCCAGCAGCACGGACCTCGGGACACCCCTCCACTTT.

The gene calls are TRBV4-2 and TRBJ2-3; perhaps TRBD2 as D (6 bases). The V gene's germline CDR1 is LGHNA and CDR2 YNFKEQ. The CDR3 extends over 17 amino acids. The V gene lost 1 base and the J gene lost 3 bases, with 17 bases spanning the gap. The CDR3 coding sequence is TGTGCCAGCAGCCAAGCCGGGACCGGGGGAAGGACAGATACGCAGTATTTT. Translation gives CASSQAGTGGRTDTQYF.

This chain joins TRBV14 and TRBJ2-5; tentatively, D is TRBD1 (7 bases). Germline lookup yields CDR1 SGHDN and CDR2 FVKESK. Trimming took off 3 bases at V and 3 bases at J, with 17 bases between the two ends. The CDR3 is 16 amino acids. CDR3 nucleotides: TGTGCCAGCAGCCATTGGAGGGCAGGGGGAAAAGAGACCCAGTACTTC. This translates into CASSHWRAGGKETQYF.

CDR3 nucleotides: TGTGCCAGCAGCTTGGCTACGGGGGTTTCGTATGGCTACACCTTC. This translates into CASSLATGVSYGYTF. This rearrangement joins TRBV5-6 to TRBJ1-2; a possible D gene is TRBD1 (5 bases). The CDR3 length is 15 residues. Trimming stripped 0 bases from V and 5 bases from J, with 14 bases between. From germline, CDR1 is SGHDT and CDR2 YYEEEE.

This chain joins TRBV27 and TRBJ2-5, with TRBD2 matching 7 bases. The CDR3 is 14 residues long. The V and J ends lost 2 bases and 7 bases, in that order; junction bases with no gene match: 7. The germline V gene has CDR1 MNHEY and CDR2 SMNVEV (reference sequence). In DNA form, the CDR3 reads TGTGCCAGCAGTTTAGGGGACGGACTAGGGACCCAGTACTTC. It encodes CASSLGDGLGTQYF.

This chain joins TRBV27 and TRBJ1-6, with no clear D. The V gene's germline CDR1 is MNHEY and CDR2 SMNVEV (reference sequence). V dropped 3 bases and J dropped 7 bases, with 4 bases sitting between them. The CDR3 loop spans 12 amino acids. The chain's CDR3 is CASSLRNSPLHF. CDR3 DNA sequence: TGTGCCAGCAGTTTGAGGAATTCACCCCTCCACTTT.

The chain joins TRBV6-6 to TRBJ1-2; 10 bases are shared with TRBD1. The CDR3 sequence is 14 residues long. V lost 0 bases, J lost 7 bases, and 2 bases stayed unmatched. The germline gives CDR1 MNHNY, CDR2 SVGAGI (reference sequence). In DNA, the CDR3 is TGTGCCAGCAGTTACTCGACAGGGGGCTCTGGCTACACCTTC. This translates into CASSYSTGGSGYTF.

The gene calls are TRBV5-1 and TRBJ2-7; a possible D gene is TRBD2 (6 bases). Germline lookup yields CDR1 SGHRS and CDR2 YFSETQ. The V end was cut by 5 bases, the J end by 4 bases, with 16 bases between. The CDR3 sequence is 14 residues long. CDR3 region: CASRKFTGDYEQYF. The CDR3 bases are TGCGCCAGCAGAAAGTTTACGGGGGATTACGAGCAGTACTTC.

The chain employs TRBV4-3 and TRBJ1-1; D is undetermined. V was cut by 0 bases and J by 4 bases, with 6 bases left in between. Per germline, CDR1 LGHNA and CDR2 YSLEER. The CDR3 spans 13 residues. CDR3 nucleotides: TGCGCCAGCAGCCAAGATCCGGGCACTGAAGCTTTCTTT. This gives the protein CASSQDPGTEAFF.

J is TRBJ1-1 and V is TRBV5-6, with unresolved D. Per germline, CDR1 SGHDT and CDR2 YYEEEE. V lost 4 bases to trimming and J lost 4 bases, with 20 bases between them. This CDR3 is built from 16 residues. The CDR3 here is CASSVLVRTPGTEAFF. The CDR3 DNA is TGTGCCAGCAGCGTCCTGGTTCGAACGCCGGGCACTGAAGCTTTCTTT.